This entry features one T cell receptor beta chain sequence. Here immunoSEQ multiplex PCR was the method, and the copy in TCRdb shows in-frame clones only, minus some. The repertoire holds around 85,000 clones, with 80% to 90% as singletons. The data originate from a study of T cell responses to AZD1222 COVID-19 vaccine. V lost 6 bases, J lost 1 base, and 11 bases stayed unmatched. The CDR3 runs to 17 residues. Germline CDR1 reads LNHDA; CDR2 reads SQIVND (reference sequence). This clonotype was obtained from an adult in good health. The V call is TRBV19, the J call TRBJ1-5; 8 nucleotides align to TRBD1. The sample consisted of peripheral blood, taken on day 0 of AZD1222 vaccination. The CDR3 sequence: CASSPIPGQESNQPQHF. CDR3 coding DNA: TGTGCCAGTAGCCCTATTCCGGGACAGGAAAGCAATCAGCCCCAGCATTTT.